The clone carrying this T cell receptor beta chain was picked up many times. With 5 bases removed from V and 4 bases from J, the gap between germline ends came to 12 bases. The CDR3 totals 14 residues. CDR1 and CDR2 from the germline V gene are SGHTA and FQGNSA. The record originates from a study of T cells of healthy individuals. TCRdb redid the calling of the 5' RACE reads with MiXCR, one entry per CDR3 protein. The repertoire holds over 40,000 distinct CDR3 sequences, 4.5% seen once, with about 9% in the top ten. The chain carries TRBV7-2 and TRBJ1-5; D is unresolved. The sequence was collected from a human donor in good health. CDR3 amino acids: CASSLIFPNQPQHF. CDR3 bases: TGTGCCAGCAGCCTAATCTTCCCAAATCAGCCCCAGCATTTT.